The 4 T cell receptor beta chains below all came from one sample that was sequenced in a study of cytomegalovirus exposure and HLA in healthy donors. Vbeta (60) and Jbeta (13) primers were used in the PCR. Assay: immunoSEQ multiplex PCR; the TCRdb copy retains only in-frame clones and omits some. The table includes about 120,000 clones, approximately 65% detected once. Material for sequencing was PBMCs. The receptors stem from a man aged 18 to 30 in good health and CMV-seronegative.

The chain employs TRBV28 and TRBJ2-7; 7 nucleotides match TRBD1. CDR1 and CDR2 from the germline V gene are MDHEN and SYDVKM. J was trimmed by 2 bases and V by 6 bases; bases with no gene match: 7. This CDR3 has 14 residues. CDR3 nucleotides: TGTGCCAGCAGAAATCCAGGGGGAGCCTACGAGCAGTACTTC. Protein: CASRNPGGAYEQYF.

There are a few counts of this clone. An end of the junction differs from the germline gene, which may be a read error. The genes are TRBV7-9 and TRBJ1-1, with D perhaps matching TRBD1 (5 bases). Germline V lookup: CDR1 SEHNR, CDR2 FQNEAQ (reference sequence). This CDR3 has 15 residues. DNA for the CDR3: TGTTCCAGCAGCCCAGAAGGAGGGGAGGCCACTGAAGCTTTCTTT. This codes for CSSSPEGGEATEAFF.

This clone was found a few times. This chain connects TRBV6-1 to TRBJ2-3, with 7 nucleotides matching TRBD1. The germline V gene encodes CDR1 MNHNS and CDR2 SASEGT. J lost 1 base, V lost 6 bases, and 7 bases had no gene match. The CDR3 is 15 residues long. The CDR3 region is CASSDRQGGTDTQYF. As DNA, the CDR3 is TGTGCCAGCAGCGATAGACAGGGAGGCACAGATACGCAGTATTTT.

The rearrangement links TRBV25-1 to TRBJ1-4; D is possibly TRBD1 (5 bases). Trimming removed 5 bases at V and 8 bases at J, with 9 bases between. The CDR3 loop spans 12 amino acids. Germline values: CDR1 MGHDK, CDR2 SYGVNS. This chain's CDR3 is CASSLPGEKLFF. The CDR3 region has the DNA TGTGCCAGCAGTCTGCCAGGGGAAAAACTGTTTTTT. The complete variable domain, with remaining parts taken from reference TRBV25-1 and TRBJ1-4, reads EADIYQTPRYLVIGTGKKITLECSQTMGHDKMYWYQQDPGMELHLIHYSYGVNSTEKGDLSSESTVSRIRTEHFPLTLESARPSHTSQYLCASSLPGEKLFFGSGTQLSVL.